This T cell receptor beta chain appears in the sequencing data of a study of shared clonotypes between healthy human individuals (dated by TCRdb to the early 2020s). A note on the overall study: A few men and a couple of women, aged 18 to 49 years, made up the cohort. For each donor, CD4 naive and CD4 memory were each run on three plates, CD8 naive on two plates, and CD8 memory on one plate. To estimate repertoire size and how much clonotypes are shared between individuals, the study performed deep sequencing of blood TCR repertoires from a few healthy adults. To increase sequencing depth and limit assay-specific biases, different laboratories used diverse techniques to prepare libraries and sequence TCR repertoires. Leukapheresis yielded between about 0.9 and 8.9 billion PBMCs per donor.

Donors were healthy HIV-negative adults with no recently reported acute infections or vaccinations. All donors were Caucasian adults living in Nashville, Tennessee, USA. CD4+ T cells were enriched by magnetic negative selection, after which naive cells were positively selected on CD45RA and the negative fraction was taken as the memory subset. Blood was obtained by leukapheresis, after which PBMCs were separated by Ficoll-Histopaque density gradient centrifugation and cryopreserved in liquid nitrogen vapor phase. Analytical flow cytometry was used to check the purity and quantity of each magnetically sorted T cell population. From each sorted fraction, genomic DNA was isolated and quantified by UV absorbance on a Nanodrop 2000c. There are a few counts of this clone. Which antigen it targets is not known. One base away there is no much larger clone; base qualities are not given. The paper as a whole reports these results and caveats: Sampling was limited to blood, and TCR repertoires in tissue likely differ from TCR repertoires in blood. Pairwise subsampling led to the expectation that sequencing depth would affect the degree of clonotype sharing among donors. When a handful of donors were compared, the shared fraction of clonotypes was about 5.4% for naive CD4, approximately 3.3% for naive CD8, 2.3% for memory CD4, and roughly 0.43% for memory CD8. Clonotypes shared by all four sorted-subset donors showed higher generation probabilities than non-shared clonotypes. Larger estimated clonotype richness was generally found for naive subsets than for memory subsets. The small number of donors limited the genetic and exposure-history diversity represented. Rarefaction of sorted-subset datasets indicated incomplete sequencing despite the large sequencing depth.

The germline V gene (reference sequence) specifies LNHDA as CDR1 and SQIVND as CDR2. V and J are truncated by 4 bases and 0 bases respectively, leaving an intervening sequence of 6 bases. From the cysteine up to the phenylalanine, the CDR3 has a length of 13 residues. CDR3 DNA is the only sequence kept; it has 39 bases, read in frame from the first base. Using the deep immunoSEQ assay, multiplex PCR amplified TCR CDR3 regions from genomic DNA. Extracted genomic DNA from each cell subset was spread evenly across all wells of several immunoSEQ 96-well plates, with each plate serving as a replicate. Each replicate PCR for sorted subsets received roughly 0.2 ug genomic DNA, equal to some 32,000 T cell genomes. The purified libraries were quantified using a Qubit 3.0 fluorometer, sized with a Bioanalyzer 2100, and then quantified again using the KAPA Library Quantification kit. Each immunoSEQ 96-well plate was sequenced on its own single-read 150-cycle Illumina NextSeq 550 flow cell. The paper's data handling went like this. Because the immunoSEQ output held only junctional sequences and lacked quality scores, the filtering could not match the filtering applied to full-length reads. To assign V/J genes and CDR3, sequences were annotated against IMGT germline references using PyIR, a Python wrapper for IgBLAST v1.9. Reads were removed for weak V/J assignments (E-value above 1e-6), missing CDR3, stop codons, out-of-frame junctions, or ambiguous translated residues. V3J clonotypes were defined by identical inferred V gene, J gene, and CDR3 amino acid sequence. Percentage overlap between repertoires was computed as shared unique clonotypes divided by the size of the smaller repertoire. Three approaches were used to assess repertoire richness: RTK rarefaction, the Chao1 estimator, and Recon v2.1 estimates of unobserved clonotypes. OLGA was used to compute generation probabilities for all TCRbeta clonotypes that the gDNA method yielded from a handful of donors. TCRdb limited this immuneACCESS table to in-frame rearrangements with V and J called. A share of clones is missing; checked studies link under half to unresolved V genes, and the rest is unexplained. D and trimming were read from the DNA, whereas the V and J calls and clone size are those reported in that table. Present in this sample are some 1,100,000 clones, 75% to 85% of which were seen just once. About 0.52% of the sample rests with the top ten.

Here the chain combines TRBV19 and TRBJ1-2, with the D gene call left open. The receptor's source is a man aged 18 to 35 in good health. Some clones in this sample may be carry-over from other donors' samples. The specimen sequenced was memory CD4+ T cells from PBMCs. The meaning of the sample's cell subset or site label: CD45RA-negative fraction. The DNA sequence follows: TGTGCCAGTAGTACACAGTCTAACTATGGCTACACCTTC. This codes for CASSTQSNYGYTF.